This paragraph reports one T cell receptor (beta chain). The antigen is undetermined. A much larger clone differs from this one at a single base, so this may be a read error. For repertoire sequencing, the TCR beta CDR3 regions were amplified from RNA transcripts. First-round RT-PCR used HTBI primers; second-round multiplex PCR followed. Each CDR3 protein is one row after TCRdb ran MiXCR on the multiplex PCR reads. Of over a million distinct CDR3 sequences in the sample, less than 45% were seen once. Germline V gene lookup returns CDR1 SGHRS and CDR2 YFSETQ. The CDR3 has 13 amino acids. The data stem from a study of Graves' ophthalmopathy and Graves' hyperthyroidism. Study-level background: Over 18 months of follow-up, stable hyperthyroidism required that no ophthalmopathy appear.

Study observations and caveats: With a specificity of 72.22% and a sensitivity of just under 71%, the model predicted ophthalmopathy progression.

Hyperthyroidism patients had new diagnoses, durations under 2 months, and ages of 18 to 65. Thyroid ultrasound, orbital computed tomography, TRAb, serum thyroxine and clinical symptoms formed the basis of diagnosis. The receptor was derived from an adult man with Graves' hyperthyroidism. This chain connects TRBV5-1 to TRBJ2-7; the D gene is possibly TRBD1 (5 bases). Source material: peripheral blood or thyroid tissue (not recorded which). The CDR3 protein is CASSLATAYEHYF. CDR3 nucleotides: TGCGCCAGCAGCTTGGCGACAGCCTACGAGCATTACTTC.